This entry describes one T cell receptor (beta chain). Through a sample-barcoded 5' primer and a J-beta primer mix, a second PCR was run for roughly 6 to 11 cycles. MiXCR, run by TCRdb on the 5' RACE reads, gives a single entry per CDR3 protein. Of 1.5 million to 2 million distinct CDR3 sequences in the sample, about 50% were seen once. The sample belongs to a study of blood T cells in healthy people across ages. Background on the study: T cells yielded about one barcoded beta molecule per two cells through template switching.

The V segment lost 6 bases and the J segment 1 base; nucleotides outside the gene matches: 9. The length of the CDR3 is 15 residues. Germline lookup yields CDR1 DFQATT and CDR2 SNEGSKA (reference sequence). This sequence originates from a woman in her 40s in good health. Sample: blood. The chain carries TRBV20-1 and TRBJ2-1, with 7 bases matching TRBD2. CDR3 amino acids: CSAGGTTVSYNEQFF. The CDR3 DNA reads as TGCAGTGCGGGTGGGACTACCGTATCCTACAATGAGCAGTTCTTC.